This TCR beta chain was observed in a study of OX40 agonist ivuxolimab in advanced cancers. About the study as a whole: Ivuxolimab was a fully human IgG2 agonistic monoclonal antibody targeting the costimulatory receptor OX40 (CD134). Partial responses were achieved by three dose-escalation patients, of whom one had hepatocellular carcinoma and two had cutaneous melanoma. Patients were allowed to have had prior anti-PD-1, anti-PD-L1 or anti-CTLA-4 therapy, and 40% of the dose-escalation patients had been treated with checkpoint inhibitors. The dose-escalation cohort was 80% to 90% male with a mean age of about 65 years, ranging from 23 to 79. Peripheral TCRbeta sequencing was intended to test whether TCR sequence diversity was altered and clonal T-cell expansion was caused by ivuxolimab. The paper reports the monotherapy dose-escalation portion (N of about 51 patients) of the phase I ivuxolimab trial. Intravenous ivuxolimab was administered to patients every 2 weeks at six dose levels: 0.01, 0.1, 0.3, 1.5, 3 and 10 mg/kg. Of the 50 to 55 patients in dose escalation, about 20 had hepatocellular carcinoma, about 15 had melanoma, 9 had renal cell carcinoma and 9 had head and neck cancer.

What the research found in general, with its limitations: At doses from 0.1 to 3.0 mg/kg, clonal expansion was seen in both CD4+ and CD8+ blood T cells between baseline and week 6. Which antigens the clonally expanded peripheral T cells were specific for was not determined. After ivuxolimab, expanded clones were on average more numerous among CD8+ T cells than among CD4+ T cells. In the 0.1-3.0 mg/kg groups, partial responders had among the lowest normalized peripheral clonal expansion, particularly in CD8+ T cells. Low levels of normalized T-cell clonal expansion were also seen in some patients who did not respond.

Per the germline V gene, LGHNA is the CDR1 and YNFKEQ is the CDR2. V is shortened by 5 bases, J by 6 bases, and the region joining them spans 14 bases. Reading from cysteine to phenylalanine, the CDR3 counts 15 amino acids. Solely the CDR3 DNA is kept, with 45 bases framed from the first base. Comment on this clone: Its recognized antigen is unknown. No much larger clone is present one base from it, and per-base qualities are unavailable.

Genomic DNA was isolated from the sorted cells so that the TCRbeta CDR3 region could be sequenced. TCRbeta CDR3 regions were sequenced using the immunoSEQ Assay. TCRdb carries this immuneACCESS record with in-frame sequences only. Its versions omit some clonotypes, under half of them owing to an unresolved V gene in the studies checked, with the rest unexplained. Within this sample are tens of thousands of clones, with approximately 86% of them counted one time only. Around 3.6% of the sample rests with the top ten. The trial excluded patients who had a history of autoimmune disease or who were on systemic immunosuppression. Peripheral blood for TCR sequencing was drawn from every dose cohort at baseline, at cycle 4 day 1 and at cycle 7 day 1. Samples were obtained from an open-label, multicenter, first-in-human phase I dose-escalation trial of ivuxolimab. Adults with locally advanced or metastatic melanoma, renal cell, hepatocellular, or head and neck squamous cell carcinoma were enrolled in the trial. Before TCR sequencing, CD4+ and CD8+ T cells were separately sorted from peripheral blood.

The TCR comes from an adult with an advanced solid tumor such as melanoma, head and neck, liver or kidney cancer. The material sequenced was CD4+ or CD8+ T cells sorted from blood, taken in a trial of the OX40 agonist ivuxolimab. The chain joins TRBV4-2 to TRBJ1-6, with no confidently assigned D gene. The sequenced DNA is TGTGCCAGCAGCTTGGAGGACCAGACTAATTCACCCCTCCACTTT. It specifies CASSLEDQTNSPLHF.